This TCR beta chain was profiled in a study of blood T cell repertoires in COVID-19 (dated by TCRdb to the early 2020s). The study in broad terms: The collaborator samples originated in the United States, Italy and Spain and spanned the acute and convalescent phases of COVID-19. HLA class I and class II types, where available, came from metadata supplied by the sample provider rather than from assay-based typing. Subjects who had been exposed to COVID-19, were actively infected with it, or had recovered from it provided the deeply sampled blood TCRbeta repertoires that made up the dataset. The samples were drawn from two sources: the first 160 participants of the ongoing ImmuneRACE study, and about 1,300 subjects contributed by 6 global collaborators. The prospective study material was composed of cDNA or gDNA derived from T cells, B-cell-depleted T cells, or PBMCs. The repertoires were made available in a free public database intended to serve as a resource for research on the immune response to SARS-CoV-2. Sample metadata almost always included a de-identified subject ID, COVID-19 status, age in years and sex.

CDR1 and CDR2, looked up from the germline V gene, are SNHLY and FYNNEI. V gives up 5 bases and J gives up 2 bases, and the segment between their germline ends measures 10 bases. The CDR3 runs 13 residues from the cysteine to the phenylalanine. The sequence is cut down to CDR3 DNA, 39 bases in frame from base 1. On this clone itself: Its binding antigen is unknown. Qualities for individual bases were not recorded, and no much larger clone is one base off.

General findings and caveats noted by the study authors: The quantity of clinical and demographic metadata differed by source and by participant and was supplied without curation.

Collaborating institutions collected whole blood in K2EDTA tubes following their own protocols. For TCRbeta analysis, collaborator samples were shipped as frozen whole blood, as isolated PBMCs, or as DNA extracted from either sample type. TCRbeta CDR3 regions were amplified from genomic DNA by means of the immunoSEQ Assay, a bias-controlled multiplex PCR. In the authors' own workflow: Within the assay, amplification of reference gene primers was used to estimate how many nucleated cells each sample contained. To quantify the absolute abundance of each unique TCRbeta CDR3 rearrangement, sequence reads were collapsed and filtered. For each sample, productive Simpson clonality was calculated by taking the square root of Simpson's diversity index across productive rearrangements. The table was pulled from immuneACCESS by TCRdb, which kept in-frame rearrangements only. Such tables lose some clones; where checked, under half of the loss comes from unresolved V genes, and the rest has no known cause. From that table come the V and J calls and clone size; the DNA was used to work out D and trimming. This sample lists approximately 150,000 clones; roughly 82% were detected once. The ten largest clones take up approximately 4.6% of the sample.

The rearrangement joined TRBV2 to TRBJ2-7, with the D gene uncertain. The sequence was collected from a human donor in a cohort sampled during active COVID-19. Material for sequencing was peripheral blood. Read as DNA, the sequence is TGTGCCAGCAGTTCCGATTACACCTACGAGCAGTACTTC. Its coded protein is CASSSDYTYEQYF.